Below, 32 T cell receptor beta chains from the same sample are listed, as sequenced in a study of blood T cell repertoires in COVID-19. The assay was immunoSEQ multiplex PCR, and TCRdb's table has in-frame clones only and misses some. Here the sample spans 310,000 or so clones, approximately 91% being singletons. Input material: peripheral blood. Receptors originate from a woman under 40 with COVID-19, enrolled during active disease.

The CDR3 DNA follows: TGTGCCTGGACGAAAGGACTCCTGAACACTGAAGCTTTCTTT. Translated: CAWTKGLLNTEAFF. The chain employs TRBV30 and TRBJ1-1; no clear D. Trimming removed 4 bases at V and 0 bases at J, with 12 bases between. The CDR3 extends over 14 amino acids. Per the germline V gene, CDR1 is GTSNPN and CDR2 is SVGIG (reference sequence). The full variable domain, with the rest looked up from reference TRBV30 and TRBJ1-1, is SQTIHQWPATLVQPVGSPLSLECTVEGTSNPNLYWYRQAAGRGLQLLFYSVGIGQISSEVPQNLSASRPQDRQFILSSKKLLLSDSGFYLCAWTKGLLNTEAFFGQGTRLTVV.

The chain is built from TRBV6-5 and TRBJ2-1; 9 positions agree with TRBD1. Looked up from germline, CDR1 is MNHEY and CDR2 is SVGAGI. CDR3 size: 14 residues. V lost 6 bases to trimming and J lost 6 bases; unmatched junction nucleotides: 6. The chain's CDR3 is CASSRDRVANEQFF. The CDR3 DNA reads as TGTGCCAGCAGCCGGGACAGGGTCGCCAATGAGCAGTTCTTC.

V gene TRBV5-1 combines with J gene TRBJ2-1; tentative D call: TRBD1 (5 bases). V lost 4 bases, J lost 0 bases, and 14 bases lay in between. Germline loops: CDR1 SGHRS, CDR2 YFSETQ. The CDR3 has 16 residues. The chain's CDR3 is CASSDVTASSYNEQFF. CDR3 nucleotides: TGCGCCAGCAGCGACGTGACAGCCTCCTCCTACAATGAGCAGTTCTTC. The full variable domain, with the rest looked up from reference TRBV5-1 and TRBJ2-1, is KAGVTQTPRYLIKTRGQQVTLSCSPISGHRSVSWYQQTPGQGLQFLFEYFSETQRNKGNFPGRFSGRQFSNSRSEMNVSTLELGDSALYLCASSDVTASSYNEQFFGPGTRLTVL.

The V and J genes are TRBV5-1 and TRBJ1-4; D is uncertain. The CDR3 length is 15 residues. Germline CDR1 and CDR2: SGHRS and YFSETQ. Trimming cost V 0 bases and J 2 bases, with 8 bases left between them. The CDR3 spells CASSLVSGTNEKLFF. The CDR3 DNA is TGCGCCAGCAGCTTGGTGTCGGGGACTAATGAAAAACTGTTTTTT.

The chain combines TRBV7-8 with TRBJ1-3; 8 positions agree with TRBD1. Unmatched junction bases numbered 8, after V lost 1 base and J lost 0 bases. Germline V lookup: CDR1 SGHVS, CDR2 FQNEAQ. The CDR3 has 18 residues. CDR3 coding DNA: TGTGCCAGCAGCTTAGGGATCCCCACAGGGGGCTCTGGAAACACCATATATTTT. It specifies CASSLGIPTGGSGNTIYF.

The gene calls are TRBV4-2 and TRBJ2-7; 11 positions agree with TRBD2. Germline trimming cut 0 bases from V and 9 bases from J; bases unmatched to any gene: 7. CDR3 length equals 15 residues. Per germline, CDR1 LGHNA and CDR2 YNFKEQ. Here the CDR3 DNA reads TGTGCCAGCAGCCAAGAACTAGCGGGAGCACTGACGCAGTACTTC. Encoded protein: CASSQELAGALTQYF.

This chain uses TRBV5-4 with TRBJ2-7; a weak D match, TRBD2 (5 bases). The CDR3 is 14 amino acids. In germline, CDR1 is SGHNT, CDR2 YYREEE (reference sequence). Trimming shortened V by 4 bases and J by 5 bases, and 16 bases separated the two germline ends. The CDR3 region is CASSGETSTHEQYF. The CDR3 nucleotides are TGTGCCAGCAGCGGGGAGACTTCTACCCACGAGCAGTACTTC.

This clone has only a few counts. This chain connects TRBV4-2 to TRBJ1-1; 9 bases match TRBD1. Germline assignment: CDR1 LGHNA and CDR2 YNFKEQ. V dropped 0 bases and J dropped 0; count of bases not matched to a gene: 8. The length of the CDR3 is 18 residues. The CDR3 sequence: CASSQELGQGAMNTEAFF. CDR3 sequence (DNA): TGTGCCAGCAGCCAAGAATTGGGACAGGGAGCCATGAACACTGAAGCTTTCTTT.

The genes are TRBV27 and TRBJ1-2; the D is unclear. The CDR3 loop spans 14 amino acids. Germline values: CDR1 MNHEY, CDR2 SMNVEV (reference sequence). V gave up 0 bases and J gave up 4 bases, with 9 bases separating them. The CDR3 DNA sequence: TGTGCCAGCAGTTTATCACCAGGCATCTATGGCTACACCTTC. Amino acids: CASSLSPGIYGYTF.

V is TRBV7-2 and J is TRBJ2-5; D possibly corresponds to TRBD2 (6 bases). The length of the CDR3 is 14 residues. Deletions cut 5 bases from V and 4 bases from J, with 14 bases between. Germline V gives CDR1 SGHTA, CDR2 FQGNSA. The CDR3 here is CASSTFVGLETQYF. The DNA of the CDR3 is TGTGCCAGCAGCACCTTTGTGGGACTAGAGACCCAGTACTTC.

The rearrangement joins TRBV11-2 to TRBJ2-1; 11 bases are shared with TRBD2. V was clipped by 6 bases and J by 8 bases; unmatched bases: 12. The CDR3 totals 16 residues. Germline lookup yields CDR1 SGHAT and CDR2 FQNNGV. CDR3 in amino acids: CASRGELAGEIYEQFF. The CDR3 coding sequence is TGTGCCAGCAGGGGTGAACTAGCGGGAGAAATCTATGAGCAGTTCTTC.

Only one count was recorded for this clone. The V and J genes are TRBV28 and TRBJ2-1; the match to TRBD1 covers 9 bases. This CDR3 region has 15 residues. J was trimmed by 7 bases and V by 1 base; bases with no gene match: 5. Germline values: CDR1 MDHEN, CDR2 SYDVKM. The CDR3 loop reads CASSLYRGRGNEQFF. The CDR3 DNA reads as TGTGCCAGCAGTTTATACAGGGGGCGCGGGAATGAGCAGTTCTTC.

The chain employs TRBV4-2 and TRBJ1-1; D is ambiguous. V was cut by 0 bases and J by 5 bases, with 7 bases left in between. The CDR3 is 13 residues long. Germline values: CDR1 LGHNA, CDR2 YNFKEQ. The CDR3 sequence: CASSQDGGTEAFF. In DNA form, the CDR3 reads TGTGCCAGCAGCCAAGATGGAGGAACTGAAGCTTTCTTT.

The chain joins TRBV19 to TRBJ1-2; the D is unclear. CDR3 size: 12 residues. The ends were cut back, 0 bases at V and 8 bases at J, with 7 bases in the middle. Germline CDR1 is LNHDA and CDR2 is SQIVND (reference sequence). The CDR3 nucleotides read TGTGCCAGTAGTATAGATGGCCTGGGCTACACCTTC. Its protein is CASSIDGLGYTF.

This CDR3 reads CASSYSASFGEQFF. For the CDR3, the DNA is TGTGCCAGCAGCTATAGCGCTAGCTTCGGTGAGCAGTTCTTC. The genes are TRBV7-9 and TRBJ2-1, with D tentatively TRBD2 (5 bases). V was shortened by 4 bases and J by 9 bases, with 16 bases between the two germline ends. The V gene's germline CDR1 is SEHNR and CDR2 FQNEAQ (reference sequence). CDR3 length: 14 residues. The full variable domain, rest sourced from reference TRBV7-9 and TRBJ2-1, is DTGVSQNPRHKITKRGQNVTFRCDPISEHNRLYWYRQTLGQGPEFLTYFQNEAQLEKSRLLSDRFSAERPKGSFSTLEIQRTEQGDSAMYLCASSYSASFGEQFFGPGTRLTVL.

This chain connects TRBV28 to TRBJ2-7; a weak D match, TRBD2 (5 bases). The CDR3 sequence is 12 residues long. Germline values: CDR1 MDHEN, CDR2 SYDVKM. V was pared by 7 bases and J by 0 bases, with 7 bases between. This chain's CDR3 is CASTGSSYEQYF. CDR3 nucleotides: TGTGCCAGCACTGGGAGCTCCTACGAGCAGTACTTC.

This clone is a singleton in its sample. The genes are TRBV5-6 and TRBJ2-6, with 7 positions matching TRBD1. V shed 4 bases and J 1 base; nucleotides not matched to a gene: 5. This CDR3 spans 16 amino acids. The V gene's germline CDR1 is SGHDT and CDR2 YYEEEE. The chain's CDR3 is CASSEGARSGANVLTF. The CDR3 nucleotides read TGTGCCAGCAGCGAGGGGGCAAGGTCTGGGGCCAACGTCCTGACTTTC.

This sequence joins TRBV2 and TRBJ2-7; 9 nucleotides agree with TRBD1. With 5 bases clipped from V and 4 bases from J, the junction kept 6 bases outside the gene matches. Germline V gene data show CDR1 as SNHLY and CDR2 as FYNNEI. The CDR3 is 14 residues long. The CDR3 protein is CASSPGTGNYEQYF. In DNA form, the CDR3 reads TGTGCCAGCAGTCCCGGGACAGGGAATTACGAGCAGTACTTC.

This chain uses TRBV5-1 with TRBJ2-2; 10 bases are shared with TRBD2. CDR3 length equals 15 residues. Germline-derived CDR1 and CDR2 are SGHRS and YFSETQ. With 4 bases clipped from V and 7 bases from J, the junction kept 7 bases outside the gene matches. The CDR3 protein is CASSPGTSAGGELFF. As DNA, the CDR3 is TGCGCCAGCAGCCCCGGGACTAGCGCGGGCGGGGAGCTGTTTTTT.

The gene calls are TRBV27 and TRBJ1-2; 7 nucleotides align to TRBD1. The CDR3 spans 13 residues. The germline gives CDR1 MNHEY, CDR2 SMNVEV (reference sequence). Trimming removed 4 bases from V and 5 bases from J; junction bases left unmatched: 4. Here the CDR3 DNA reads TGTGCCAGCAGTTGGGACAGAGGGTATGGCTACACCTTC. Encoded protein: CASSWDRGYGYTF.

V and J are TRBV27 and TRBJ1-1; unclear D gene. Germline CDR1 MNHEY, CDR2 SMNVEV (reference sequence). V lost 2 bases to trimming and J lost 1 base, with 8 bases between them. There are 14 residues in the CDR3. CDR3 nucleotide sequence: TGTGCCAGCAGTTTAAACAGTGCGAACACTGAAGCTTTCTTT. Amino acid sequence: CASSLNSANTEAFF.

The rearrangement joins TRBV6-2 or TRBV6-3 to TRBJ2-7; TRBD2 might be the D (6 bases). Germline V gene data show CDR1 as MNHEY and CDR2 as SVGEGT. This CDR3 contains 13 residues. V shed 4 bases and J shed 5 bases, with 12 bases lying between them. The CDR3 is CASSSGRKNEQYF. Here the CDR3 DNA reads TGTGCCAGCAGTTCGGGGAGGAAAAACGAGCAGTACTTC.

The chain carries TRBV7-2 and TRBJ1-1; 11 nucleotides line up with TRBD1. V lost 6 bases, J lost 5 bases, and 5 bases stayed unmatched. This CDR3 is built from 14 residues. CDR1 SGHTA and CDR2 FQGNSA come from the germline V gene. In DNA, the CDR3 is TGTGCCAGCAGTTCCGGGACAGGGGGGACTGAAGCTTTCTTT. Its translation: CASSSGTGGTEAFF.

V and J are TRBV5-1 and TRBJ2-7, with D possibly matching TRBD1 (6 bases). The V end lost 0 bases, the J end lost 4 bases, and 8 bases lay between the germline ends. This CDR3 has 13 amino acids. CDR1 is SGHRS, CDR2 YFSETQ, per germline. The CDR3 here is CASSLDDRYEQYF. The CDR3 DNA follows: TGCGCCAGCAGCTTGGACGACAGGTACGAGCAGTACTTC.

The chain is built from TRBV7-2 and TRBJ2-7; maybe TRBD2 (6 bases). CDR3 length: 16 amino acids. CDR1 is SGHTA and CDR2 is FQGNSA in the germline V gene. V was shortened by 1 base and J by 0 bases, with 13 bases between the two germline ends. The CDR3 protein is CASSLGLGGFSYEQYF. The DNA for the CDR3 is TGTGCCAGCAGCTTAGGACTAGGCGGATTCTCCTACGAGCAGTACTTC.

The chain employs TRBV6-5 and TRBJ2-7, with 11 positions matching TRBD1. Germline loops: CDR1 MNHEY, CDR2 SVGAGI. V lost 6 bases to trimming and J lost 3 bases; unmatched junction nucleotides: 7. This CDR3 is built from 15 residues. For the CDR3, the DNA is TGTGCCAGCAGAACTGGACAGGGGGCATTCTACGAGCAGTACTTC. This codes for CASRTGQGAFYEQYF.

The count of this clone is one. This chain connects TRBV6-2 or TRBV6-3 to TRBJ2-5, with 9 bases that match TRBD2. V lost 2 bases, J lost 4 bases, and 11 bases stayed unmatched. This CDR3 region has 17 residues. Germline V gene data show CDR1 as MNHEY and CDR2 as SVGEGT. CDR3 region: CASSYGGSGRRRETQYF. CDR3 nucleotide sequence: TGTGCCAGCAGTTACGGCGGTAGCGGGAGACGTAGAGAGACCCAGTACTTC.

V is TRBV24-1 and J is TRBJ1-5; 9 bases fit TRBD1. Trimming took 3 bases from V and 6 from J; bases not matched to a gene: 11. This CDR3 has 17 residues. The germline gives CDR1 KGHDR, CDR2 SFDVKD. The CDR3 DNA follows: TGTGCCACCAGTGATGGTGCCGGGACAGGGATCGGTCAGCCCCAGCATTTT. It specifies CATSDGAGTGIGQPQHF.

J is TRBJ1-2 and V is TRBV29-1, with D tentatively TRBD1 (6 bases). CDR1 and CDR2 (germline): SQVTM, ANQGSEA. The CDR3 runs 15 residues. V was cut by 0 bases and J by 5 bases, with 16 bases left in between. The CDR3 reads CSVEDRDIIGYGYTF. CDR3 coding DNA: TGCAGCGTTGAAGATCGGGACATCATAGGGTATGGCTACACCTTC.

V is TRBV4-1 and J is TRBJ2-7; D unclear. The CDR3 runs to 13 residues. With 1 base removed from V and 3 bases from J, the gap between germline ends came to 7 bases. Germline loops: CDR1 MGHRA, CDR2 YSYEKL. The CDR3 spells CASSQASDYEQYF. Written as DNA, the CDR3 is TGCGCCAGCAGCCAAGCTTCAGACTACGAGCAGTACTTC.

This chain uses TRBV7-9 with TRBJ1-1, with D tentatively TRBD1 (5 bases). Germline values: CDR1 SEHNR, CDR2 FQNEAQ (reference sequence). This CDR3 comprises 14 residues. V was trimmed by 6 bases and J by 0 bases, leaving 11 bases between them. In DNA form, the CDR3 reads TGTGCCAGCAGTTACGGGGGGATGAACACTGAAGCTTTCTTT. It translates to CASSYGGMNTEAFF. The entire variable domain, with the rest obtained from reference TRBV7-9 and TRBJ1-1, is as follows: DTGVSQNPRHKITKRGQNVTFRCDPISEHNRLYWYRQTLGQGPEFLTYFQNEAQLEKSRLLSDRFSAERPKGSFSTLEIQRTEQGDSAMYLCASSYGGMNTEAFFGQGTRLTVV.

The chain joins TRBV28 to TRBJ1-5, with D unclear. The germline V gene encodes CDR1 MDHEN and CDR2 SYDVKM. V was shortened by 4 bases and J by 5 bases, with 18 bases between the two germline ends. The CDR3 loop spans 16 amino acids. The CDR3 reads CASSSASRVGDQPQHF. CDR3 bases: TGTGCCAGCAGTTCAGCCTCCCGGGTGGGAGATCAGCCCCAGCATTTT.